This T cell receptor (beta chain) was captured by sequencing in a study of Ad26.COV2.S vaccination and SARS-CoV-2 variants. Study as a whole: Dosing was one shot or two shots 56 days apart.

Regarding treatment: 19 received Ad26.COV2.S at low or high dose, single or two shots; about 5 received placebo; per-sample allocation not given. It was on day 63 after the first vaccine or placebo injection that samples were taken. It was an adult aged 18-55 years in Boston who was the donor. Remarks on this clone: As yet, its antigen is unknown.

General study points: Spike-specific responses of CD8+ and CD4+ T cells were reported to display substantial breadth after vaccination. Researchers cautioned that TCR breadth and depth analyses may have underestimated total T cell responses.

Germline-derived CDR1 and CDR2 are SGHVS and FNYEAQ. The CDR3 is 14 residues long. The V gene lost 1 base and the J gene lost 1 base, with 7 bases spanning the gap. The table came from immunoSEQ multiplex PCR; TCRdb's copy has only in-frame clones and leaves some out. Here the sample spans about 480,000 clones, 70% to 90% being singletons. The material was peripheral blood, obtained in a trial of Ad26.COV2.S vaccine versus placebo. The receptor was derived from a person aged 18-60 years who received the Ad26.COV2.S COVID-19 vaccine or a placebo. This chain links TRBV7-6 with TRBJ1-1, with a possible D match to TRBD1 (5 bases). Here the CDR3 DNA reads TGTGCCAGCAGCTTAGGTGGACAGAACACTGAAGCTTTCTTT. Its protein product is CASSLGGQNTEAFF.